One and the same sample provided the 28 T cell receptor beta chains below, sequenced in a study of Graves' ophthalmopathy and Graves' hyperthyroidism. Amplification of TCR beta CDR3 regions used RNA transcripts. After a first-round RT-PCR with HTBI primers, a second-round multiplex PCR was run. Using its own MiXCR run on the multiplex PCR reads, TCRdb lists one record per CDR3 protein. The sample contains almost 750,000 distinct CDR3 sequences, roughly two fifths of which appear only once. The sample comprised peripheral blood. Receptors originate from an adult man with Graves' ophthalmopathy.

This chain joins TRBV10-3 and TRBJ1-6; 8 positions match TRBD1. The CDR3 length is 16 residues. In germline, CDR1 is ENHRY, CDR2 SYGVKD. Trimming cost V 2 bases and J 10 bases; bases outside gene matches: 10. This CDR3 reads CAISEATGVTNSPLHF. CDR3 coding DNA: TGTGCCATCAGTGAGGCGACAGGGGTAACCAACTCACCCCTCCACTTT.

The chain recombines TRBV7-2 with TRBJ2-7, with 9 bases that match TRBD2. Germline V CDR1 and CDR2: SGHTA, FQGNSA. The CDR3 totals 15 residues. V was clipped by 1 base and J by 3 bases; unmatched bases: 4. The CDR3 here is CASSLGKTSGYEQYF. The DNA for the CDR3 is TGTGCCAGCAGCTTAGGCAAGACTAGCGGCTACGAGCAGTACTTC.

The gene calls are TRBV7-2 and TRBJ2-2; D may be TRBD1 or TRBD2 (5 bases each). The length of the CDR3 is 14 residues. Germline CDR1 reads SGHTA; CDR2 reads FQGNSA. The V gene lost 4 bases and the J gene lost 6 bases, with 12 bases spanning the gap. The CDR3 sequence: CASSSGTMAGELFF. Written as DNA, the CDR3 is TGTGCCAGCAGCTCCGGGACCATGGCCGGGGAGCTGTTTTTT.

The V gene is TRBV27, the J gene TRBJ2-7; D gene uncertain. Deletions cut 0 bases from V and 3 bases from J, with 6 bases between. Germline lookup yields CDR1 MNHEY and CDR2 SMNVEV (reference sequence). This CDR3 region has 13 residues. CDR3 loop: CASSLSIFYEQYF. In DNA form, the CDR3 reads TGTGCCAGCAGTTTATCGATTTTCTACGAGCAGTACTTC.

V is TRBV7-2 and J is TRBJ2-3, with D possibly being TRBD2 (6 bases). Germline CDR1 reads SGHTA; CDR2 reads FQGNSA. The CDR3 is 16 residues long. V shed 1 base and J shed 1 base, with 12 bases lying between them. CDR3 in DNA: TGTGCCAGCAGCTTAGTCGGCGGGATAGGCACAGATACGCAGTATTTT. Encoded protein: CASSLVGGIGTDTQYF.

There are many counts of this clonotype. The chain joins TRBV7-2 to TRBJ1-1; unclear D gene. The CDR3 runs 14 residues. V was trimmed by 6 bases and J by 1 base, leaving 12 bases between them. Germline V lookup: CDR1 SGHTA, CDR2 FQGNSA. CDR3 region: CASRAEGRNTEAFF. As DNA, the CDR3 is TGTGCCAGCAGAGCGGAAGGACGGAACACTGAAGCTTTCTTT. The variable domain in full, with the rest retrieved from reference TRBV7-2 and TRBJ1-1, is GAGVSQSPSNKVTEKGKDVELRCDPISGHTALYWYRQSLGQGLEFLIYFQGNSAPDKSGLPSDRFSAERTGGSVSTLTIQRTQQEDSAVYLCASRAEGRNTEAFFGQGTRLTVV.

This clonotype was observed a single time. The chain recombines TRBV5-6 with TRBJ2-7, with TRBD2 matching over 10 bases. With V trimmed by 4 bases and J by 7 bases, 11 bases remained unmatched. This CDR3 spans 15 amino acids. Germline-derived CDR1 and CDR2 are SGHDT and YYEEEE. The DNA for the CDR3 is TGTGCCAGCAGCCCCGGCGGAGCGGGGGGGAAAGAGCAGTACTTC. Translated, it gives CASSPGGAGGKEQYF.

The chain is built from TRBV10-1 and TRBJ2-7, with unresolved D. V lost 2 bases, J lost 6 bases, and 14 bases lay in between. CDR1 and CDR2 from the germline V gene are WNHNN and SYGVQD (reference sequence). CDR3 length: 14 residues. CDR3 DNA sequence: TGCGCCAGCAGTGAGAATCTCGTAGAAAGCGAGCAGTACTTC. Amino acids: CASSENLVESEQYF.

There are a few counts of this clonotype. This chain connects TRBV7-9 to TRBJ2-5; tentative D call: TRBD1 (6 bases). The V gene lost 8 bases and the J gene lost 2 bases, with 9 bases spanning the gap. The CDR3 length is 12 residues. Germline V lookup: CDR1 SEHNR, CDR2 FQNEAQ (reference sequence). The CDR3 DNA reads TGTGCCAGCGGACAGAGGCAAGAGACCCAGTACTTC. This translates into CASGQRQETQYF.

The V gene is TRBV9, the J gene TRBJ2-3; D unclear. With 1 base removed from V and 1 base from J, the gap between germline ends came to 7 bases. CDR3 size: 14 residues. Germline assignment: CDR1 SGDLS and CDR2 YYNGEE. Written as DNA, the CDR3 is TGTGCCAGCAGCGTAACGGCGGGCACAGATACGCAGTATTTT. Protein sequence: CASSVTAGTDTQYF.

This clonotype was counted many times. This sequence joins TRBV11-2 and TRBJ2-7; perhaps TRBD2 as D (6 bases). V was trimmed by 5 bases and J by 5 bases, leaving 10 bases between them. The CDR3 covers 12 residues. The germline CDR1 and CDR2 sequences are SGHAT and FQNNGV. CDR3 protein: CASSRELNEQYF. The CDR3 nucleotides are TGTGCCAGCAGCCGGGAGCTCAACGAGCAGTACTTC.

A few counts support this clonotype. The chain recombines TRBV20-1 with TRBJ1-2; D is undetermined. In germline, CDR1 is DFQATT, CDR2 SNEGSKA (reference sequence). The CDR3 runs 15 residues. V lost 0 bases to trimming and J lost 8 bases, with 19 bases between them. The CDR3 nucleotides read TGCAGTGCTAGAGACTACAGCAAAAGGGCTGGGGGCTACACCTTC. Protein product: CSARDYSKRAGGYTF.

The chain has TRBV20-1 and TRBJ2-7, with D perhaps matching TRBD1 or TRBD2 (5 bases each). V lost 6 bases to trimming and J lost 7 bases, with 22 bases between them. CDR3 length: 14 amino acids. Germline CDR1 is DFQATT and CDR2 is SNEGSKA (reference sequence). The CDR3 reads CSAHPGLAREEQYF. The DNA for the CDR3 is TGCAGTGCCCACCCAGGGCTAGCCAGAGAAGAGCAGTACTTC.

Many counts were recorded for this clonotype. This chain joins TRBV7-9 and TRBJ1-1; 7 bases match TRBD1. Trimming cost V 1 base and J 5 bases; bases outside gene matches: 4. CDR3 size: 14 residues. Germline CDR1 is SEHNR and CDR2 is FQNEAQ (reference sequence). The CDR3 DNA sequence: TGTGCCAGCAGCTTAGACAGGGGCATAACTGAAGCTTTCTTT. It specifies CASSLDRGITEAFF.

The chain employs TRBV4-2 and TRBJ1-2, with a possible D match to TRBD1 (6 bases). Germline CDR1 LGHNA, CDR2 YNFKEQ. The CDR3 consists of 15 residues. V lost 1 base and J 4 bases, leaving 13 bases between the germline ends. The CDR3 DNA sequence: TGTGCCAGCAGCCAAGCTTTCAGGGGAAGCTATGGCTACACCTTC. This codes for CASSQAFRGSYGYTF.

The genes are TRBV2 and TRBJ2-5; the D is unclear. Between the trimmed V and J ends, which lost 5 bases and 1 base, there was a span of 8 bases. The CDR3 is 13 residues long. Germline V gene lookup returns CDR1 SNHLY and CDR2 FYNNEI. The CDR3 sequence: CASSFDSQETQYF. For the CDR3, the DNA is TGTGCCAGCAGTTTTGACTCCCAAGAGACCCAGTACTTC.

This clonotype showed up just once. The rearrangement links TRBV20-1 to TRBJ2-7; 7 bases line up with TRBD1. V was clipped by 5 bases and J by 3 bases; unmatched bases: 4. Germline loops: CDR1 DFQATT, CDR2 SNEGSKA (reference sequence). The CDR3 is 12 residues long. CDR3 residues: CSASTGNYEQYF. Here the CDR3 DNA reads TGCAGTGCTTCGACAGGGAACTACGAGCAGTACTTC.

V gene TRBV15 combines with J gene TRBJ1-6; D is possibly TRBD1 (6 bases). CDR1 is LNHNV, CDR2 YYDKDF, per germline (reference sequence). V was trimmed by 1 base and J by 3 bases, leaving 13 bases between them. The CDR3 contains 17 residues. The CDR3 region has the DNA TGTGCCACCAGCAGAGGGACAGCCTATGGCTATAATTCACCCCTCCACTTT. Protein product: CATSRGTAYGYNSPLHF. Full variable domain (rest looked up from reference TRBV15 and TRBJ1-6): DAMVIQNPRYQVTQFGKPVTLSCSQTLNHNVMYWYQQKSSQAPKLLFHYYDKDFNNEADTPDNFQSRRPNTSFCFLDIRSPGLGDTAMYLCATSRGTAYGYNSPLHFGNGTRLTVT.

This clonotype was detected many times. The chain carries TRBV20-1 and TRBJ2-7, with TRBD2 identical over 9 bases. Germline loops: CDR1 DFQATT, CDR2 SNEGSKA (reference sequence). CDR3 length equals 13 residues. The V segment lost 4 bases and the J segment 4 bases; nucleotides outside the gene matches: 5. CDR3 nucleotides: TGCAGTGCTATTGGCGGGAGGGTATACGAGCAGTACTTC. It codes for CSAIGGRVYEQYF.

This clonotype was seen ten or more times. The V and J genes are TRBV10-3 and TRBJ1-2; no reliable D call. CDR3 size: 13 residues. V lost 2 bases, J lost 1 base, and 5 bases lay in between. CDR1 ENHRY and CDR2 SYGVKD come from the germline V gene. CDR3 region: CAISEAFNYGYTF. The DNA for the CDR3 is TGTGCCATCAGTGAGGCTTTTAACTATGGCTACACCTTC.

In the case of this clonotype: A single base separates this from a much larger clone, so it may be a read error. The chain links TRBV10-1 to TRBJ2-2; 8 bases match TRBD1. V was clipped by 1 base and J by 6 bases; unmatched bases: 1. In germline, CDR1 is WNHNN, CDR2 SYGVQD (reference sequence). The CDR3 consists of 14 residues. Here the CDR3 reads CASSELTGAGELFF. The CDR3 coding sequence is TGCGCCAGCAGTGAGTTGACAGGGGCCGGGGAGCTGTTTTTT.

This rearrangement joins TRBV25-1 to TRBJ1-2; a possible D gene is TRBD1 (6 bases). Trimming shortened V by 10 bases and J by 6 bases, and 12 bases separated the two germline ends. Germline CDR1 and CDR2: MGHDK and SYGVNS. This CDR3 is built from 11 residues. The CDR3 protein is CATGDANGYTF. CDR3 nucleotides: TGTGCCACAGGGGATGCAAATGGCTACACCTTC.

This clonotype was counted at least ten times. V usage is TRBV29-1 and J usage is TRBJ1-2; 8 positions match TRBD1. Trimming at V came to 6 bases and at J to 10 bases, leaving 10 bases not matched to a gene. The length of the CDR3 is 12 residues. Germline loops: CDR1 SQVTM, CDR2 ANQGSEA. This CDR3 reads CSVASPGQDYTF. The CDR3 DNA reads as TGCAGCGTCGCCTCCCCGGGACAGGACTACACCTTC.

The V call is TRBV25-1, the J call TRBJ1-1; D perhaps matches TRBD1 (5 bases). This CDR3 is built from 15 residues. The V end lost 4 bases, the J end lost 0 bases, and 12 bases lay between the germline ends. Germline V lookup: CDR1 MGHDK, CDR2 SYGVNS. CDR3 sequence (DNA): TGTGCCAGCAGTGCGGCCGGGGCCGTGAACACTGAAGCTTTCTTT. This gives the protein CASSAAGAVNTEAFF.

The CDR3 loop is CASSVDQGSNTEAFF. DNA of the CDR3: TGTGCCAGCAGCGTAGACCAGGGGAGTAACACTGAAGCTTTCTTT. The rearrangement links TRBV9 to TRBJ1-1; D is perhaps TRBD1 (6 bases). With 0 bases removed from V and 2 bases from J, the gap between germline ends came to 11 bases. Germline loops: CDR1 SGDLS, CDR2 YYNGEE. The CDR3 is made up of 15 amino acids.

This clonotype was detected once. This chain uses TRBV7-9 with TRBJ2-7; perhaps TRBD2 as D (5 bases). Trimming pared 3 bases from V and 2 bases from J, leaving 14 bases between. In germline, CDR1 is SEHNR, CDR2 FQNEAQ (reference sequence). The CDR3 totals 15 residues. The CDR3 loop is CASSLVYEGPYEQYF. The CDR3, as DNA: TGTGCCAGCAGCTTGGTGTATGAGGGTCCCTACGAGCAGTACTTC.

There are a few counts of this clonotype. This sequence joins TRBV2 and TRBJ2-7, with 8 bases fitting TRBD2. V lost 6 bases to trimming and J lost 4 bases; unmatched junction nucleotides: 11. The CDR3 has 15 amino acids. The germline CDR1 and CDR2 sequences are SNHLY and FYNNEI. The CDR3 DNA reads as TGTGCCAGCAGGGAGACCCTAGAGCGGGAGTACGAGCAGTACTTC. Encoded protein: CASRETLEREYEQYF.

This clonotype was observed at least ten times. The V and J genes are TRBV7-2 and TRBJ2-7, with 9 bases identical to TRBD1. V was pared by 5 bases and J by 6 bases, with 2 bases of the junction left unmatched. CDR3 length: 12 residues. The germline gives CDR1 SGHTA, CDR2 FQGNSA. The chain's CDR3 is CASSRDRVEQYF. The CDR3 DNA follows: TGTGCCAGCAGCCGGGACAGGGTCGAGCAGTACTTC.